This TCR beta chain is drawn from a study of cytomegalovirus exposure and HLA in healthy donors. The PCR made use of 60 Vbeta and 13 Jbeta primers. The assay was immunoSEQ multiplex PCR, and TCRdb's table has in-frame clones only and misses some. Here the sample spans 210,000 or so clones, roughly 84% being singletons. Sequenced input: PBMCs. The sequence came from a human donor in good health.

CDR3 region: CASSQSSEREAPYNEQFF. The CDR3 nucleotides are TGTGCCAGCAGCCAATCCAGCGAGCGGGAAGCGCCCTACAATGAGCAGTTCTTC. J is TRBJ2-1 and V is TRBV14, with TRBD2 identical over 7 bases. The germline CDR1 and CDR2 sequences are SGHDN and FVKESK. V trimming: 2 bases; J trimming: 2 bases; junction bases outside the gene matches: 12. The CDR3 has 18 amino acids.